The next 19 T cell receptor beta chains were all read from a single sample in a study of CD8+CD57+ T cells in acquired aplastic anemia. It was patients with CD8+CD57+ cell expansion by flow cytometry who were chosen for sequencing. It was genomic DNA that served as the template for profiling TCR beta VDJ and CDR3. TCRdb reanalysed the reads using MiXCR and keeps one entry per CDR3 protein. The data contain 150,000 to 200,000 distinct CDR3 sequences, around 48% of them singletons. The sample taken for sequencing was sorted CD4+, CD8+, or CD8+CD57+ T cells (not recorded which) from PBMCs. Receptor source: a human donor with aplastic anemia.

The chain combines TRBV10-1 with TRBJ2-7; 7 bases are shared with TRBD1. This CDR3 has 17 residues. CDR1 and CDR2 (germline): WNHNN, SYGVQD (reference sequence). With 6 bases clipped from V and 0 bases from J, the junction kept 14 bases outside the gene matches. In DNA, the CDR3 is TGCGCCAGCAGCGCGACAGGGACACCGGGGAGCTCCTACGAGCAGTACTTC. This translates into CASSATGTPGSSYEQYF.

This clonotype was seen ten or more times. V usage is TRBV30 and J usage is TRBJ1-6; 8 bases line up with TRBD1. Germline values: CDR1 GTSNPN, CDR2 SVGIG (reference sequence). The CDR3 covers 15 residues. Trimming took 3 bases from V and 8 from J; bases not matched to a gene: 9. CDR3 region: CAWRAGQARDSPLHF. The CDR3, as DNA: TGTGCCTGGAGGGCGGGACAGGCACGGGATTCACCCCTCCACTTT.

This clonotype was picked up many times. In DNA, the CDR3 is TGCGCCAGCAGCTTGGACAACTATGGCTACACCTTC. Its protein is CASSLDNYGYTF. V and J are TRBV5-1 and TRBJ1-2, with no clear D. The V and J ends lost 0 bases and 2 bases respectively, with 2 bases between them. Germline values: CDR1 SGHRS, CDR2 YFSETQ. The CDR3 totals 12 residues.

On this clonotype itself: At one end the junction does not follow the germline gene, possibly because of a read error. This chain connects TRBV24-1 to TRBJ2-5; possible D gene TRBD1, 6 bases. The CDR3 has 15 amino acids. Germline values: CDR1 KGHDR, CDR2 SFDVKD. DNA for the CDR3: TGTGCCACCAGTGCTTTGATACAGGGTGGGGAGACCCAGTACTTC. It yields the protein CATSALIQGGETQYF.

The chain is built from TRBV20-1 and TRBJ2-2; 7 positions agree with TRBD1. This CDR3 is built from 12 residues. V lost 6 bases to trimming and J lost 6 bases; unmatched junction nucleotides: 4. CDR1 is DFQATT, CDR2 SNEGSKA, per germline (reference sequence). The CDR3 here is CSAGQVAGELFF. The CDR3 DNA follows: TGCAGTGCCGGACAGGTAGCCGGGGAGCTGTTTTTT.

This rearrangement joins TRBV15 to TRBJ2-3, with TRBD2 identical over 7 bases. Trimming cost V 3 bases and J 0 bases; bases outside gene matches: 12. Germline CDR1 LNHNV, CDR2 YYDKDF (reference sequence). CDR3 length equals 18 residues. This chain's CDR3 is CATSSPGGSGGSTDTQYF. The CDR3 nucleotides are TGTGCCACCAGCAGCCCGGGAGGCAGTGGCGGGAGCACAGATACGCAGTATTTT. The complete variable domain, with remaining parts taken from reference TRBV15 and TRBJ2-3, reads DAMVIQNPRYQVTQFGKPVTLSCSQTLNHNVMYWYQQKSSQAPKLLFHYYDKDFNNEADTPDNFQSRRPNTSFCFLDIRSPGLGDTAMYLCATSSPGGSGGSTDTQYFGPGTRLTVL.

The J gene is TRBJ2-2, the V gene TRBV25-1; D may correspond to TRBD1 or TRBD2 (6 bases each). Per the germline V gene, CDR1 is MGHDK and CDR2 is SYGVNS. Trimming took 9 bases from V and 3 from J, leaving 20 bases between them. The CDR3 length is 16 residues. DNA of the CDR3: TGTGCCAGTCGCCCGGAACCAGGGGAGGACACCGGGGAGCTGTTTTTT. Its protein product is CASRPEPGEDTGELFF.

This clonotype was detected ten times or more. This sequence joins TRBV4-2 and TRBJ2-1; D not certain. The CDR3 covers 15 residues. The V and J ends lost 4 bases and 8 bases respectively, with 18 bases between them. Germline V lookup: CDR1 LGHNA, CDR2 YNFKEQ. The CDR3 coding sequence is TGTGCCAGCAGCCCACTTCCGGCCGGTGTAGATGAGCAGTTCTTC. It encodes CASSPLPAGVDEQFF.

Concerning this clonotype itself: Mismatch with germline at one junction end may stem from a read error. The V gene is TRBV19, the J gene TRBJ1-4; TRBD1 agrees at 10 bases. Germline values: CDR1 LNHDA, CDR2 SQIVND (reference sequence). The CDR3 sequence is 17 residues long. This chain's CDR3 is CASSPTGGQGPKEKLFF. The CDR3 region has the DNA TGTGCCAGCAGCCCCACAGGGGGACAGGGGCCTAAAGAAAAACTGTTTTTT.

The V and J genes are TRBV24-1 and TRBJ1-1; D remains ambiguous. V was cut by 11 bases and J by 1 base, with 16 bases left in between. The CDR3 is 14 amino acids. Germline CDR1 is KGHDR and CDR2 is SFDVKD. The CDR3 spells CASSQTSRNTEAFF. DNA for the CDR3: TGTGCCAGCAGCCAAACAAGCCGGAACACTGAAGCTTTCTTT.

The chain recombines TRBV7-8 with TRBJ1-1, with D unclear. The CDR3 is 13 amino acids. Trimming pared 3 bases from V and 1 base from J, leaving 6 bases between. Germline CDR1 and CDR2: SGHVS and FQNEAQ. Here the CDR3 reads CASSFDANTEAFF. CDR3 coding DNA: TGTGCCAGCAGCTTCGATGCGAACACTGAAGCTTTCTTT.

The V gene is TRBV18, the J gene TRBJ1-3; D is unclear. Trimming took 3 bases from V and 0 from J, leaving 12 bases between them. The CDR3 length is 16 residues. In germline, CDR1 is KGHSH, CDR2 LQKENI. CDR3 sequence: CASSPYRTDSGNTIYF. Here the CDR3 DNA reads TGTGCCAGCTCACCTTACAGAACCGACTCTGGAAACACCATATATTTT. Looking up the rest from reference TRBV18 and TRBJ1-3 gives the full variable domain: NAGVMQNPRHLVRRRGQEARLRCSPMKGHSHVYWYRQLPEEGLKFMVYLQKENIIDESGMPKERFSAEFPKEGPSILRIQQVVRGDSAAYFCASSPYRTDSGNTIYFGEGSWLTVV.

At least ten counts were recorded for this clonotype. V is TRBV5-1 and J is TRBJ2-7; D call uncertain. Trimming shortened V by 4 bases and J by 0 bases, and 11 bases separated the two germline ends. The CDR3 length is 14 residues. The germline gives CDR1 SGHRS, CDR2 YFSETQ. CDR3 DNA sequence: TGCGCCAGCAGCGCCAAGGACCGCTCCTACGAGCAGTACTTC. Its protein product is CASSAKDRSYEQYF.

The sample holds many counts of this clonotype. The CDR3 is CASSTARRPQYF. The CDR3 region has the DNA TGTGCCAGCAGCACCGCCAGGAGGCCCCAGTACTTC. The chain is built from TRBV7-7 and TRBJ2-5; D is possibly TRBD2 (5 bases). CDR1 and CDR2 (germline): SSHAT, FNYEAQ (reference sequence). The CDR3 runs to 12 residues. With 5 bases removed from V and 9 bases from J, the gap between germline ends came to 13 bases. Using reference TRBV7-7 and TRBJ2-5 for the parts outside the CDR3, the full variable domain is GAGVSQSPRYKVTKRGQDVTLRCDPISSHATLYWYQQALGQGPEFLTYFNYEAQPDKSGLPSDRFSAERPEGSISTLTIQRTEQRDSAMYRCASSTARRPQYFGPGTRLLVL.

This chain joins TRBV12-3 or TRBV12-4 and TRBJ2-1; D is unclear. V was clipped by 11 bases and J by 7 bases, with 15 bases between them. The length of the CDR3 is 12 residues. The CDR3 sequence is CAGICGQNEQFF. The CDR3, as DNA: TGTGCCGGCATATGCGGCCAGAATGAGCAGTTCTTC.

The chain recombines TRBV7-3 with TRBJ1-5; tentatively, D is TRBD1 (5 bases). Trimming removed 3 bases from V and 4 bases from J, with 7 bases in between. The CDR3 is made up of 13 amino acids. Germline lookup yields CDR1 SGHTA and CDR2 FQGTGA. The CDR3, as DNA: TGTGCCAGCAGCTTGGGACTAAATCAGCCCCAGCATTTT. This translates into CASSLGLNQPQHF.

As regards this clonotype: One end of the junction fails to match germline, which may point to a read error. The V gene is TRBV2, the J gene TRBJ2-5; TRBD2 matches at 14 bases. The CDR3 is made up of 16 amino acids. Germline V lookup: CDR1 SNHLY, CDR2 FYNNEI. The DNA of the CDR3 is TGTGCCAGCAGTGAGGGACTAGCGGGAGAACAAGGGACCCAGTACTTC. Protein product: CASSEGLAGEQGTQYF.

This clonotype appeared a few times. The chain employs TRBV20-1 and TRBJ2-5; no firm D call. CDR1 is DFQATT and CDR2 is SNEGSKA in the germline V gene (reference sequence). V was cut by 2 bases and J by 3 bases, with 7 bases left in between. The CDR3 contains 12 residues. In nucleotides, the CDR3 is TGCAGTGCTAGAAGCGACGAAGAGACCCAGTACTTC. As protein: CSARSDEETQYF.

At least ten counts were recorded for this clonotype. This chain links TRBV2 with TRBJ2-2, with a weak D call TRBD2 (5 bases). Germline V lookup: CDR1 SNHLY, CDR2 FYNNEI. The CDR3 length is 15 residues. The V end lost 6 bases, the J end lost 4 bases, and 15 bases lay between the germline ends. This chain's CDR3 is CASSVQRQITGELFF. In DNA form, the CDR3 reads TGTGCCAGCAGCGTCCAGCGGCAAATCACCGGGGAGCTGTTTTTT.